The 3 T cell receptor beta chains below all came from one sample that was sequenced in a study of T cells in Graves' hyperthyroidism and ophthalmopathy (dated by TCRdb to about 2019). Libraries were made using multiplex PCR. The run used an Illumina HiSeq 2000. The TCR beta CDR3 regions were amplified from RNA transcripts. The TCR CDR3 was subjected to a first round of RT-PCR using the HTBI primer set and the Qiagen OneStep RT-PCR kit. TCRdb trimmed the raw reads at Q25, called clones with MiXCR and kept productive beta chains. Each entry is one CDR3 protein sequence, shown with its most common DNA and genes. This sample has about 350,000 distinct CDR3 sequences in its table, and 18% of those were observed once. Roughly 16% of the sample is in the top ten clones. The source material was blood. Receptor source: a woman in her thirties or forties with Graves' ophthalmopathy.

This clonotype was seen repeatedly, ten times or more. This sequence joins TRBV2 and TRBJ2-5; 9 positions match TRBD2. This CDR3 region has 14 residues. The trim removed 6 bases at V and 7 bases at J, leaving 9 bases unmatched. Germline V gives CDR1 SNHLY, CDR2 FYNNEI. The CDR3 coding sequence is TGTGCCAGCAGGGTGAGGACTAGCGAGGGGACCCAGTACTTC. Its protein product is CASRVRTSEGTQYF.

This clonotype was counted ten times or more. The V gene is TRBV9, the J gene TRBJ1-1; D unresolved. Trimming cost V 0 bases and J 1 base, with 10 bases left between them. CDR3 length equals 15 residues. The germline V gene encodes CDR1 SGDLS and CDR2 YYNGEE. The CDR3 is CASSVDPVANTEAFF. The CDR3 coding sequence is TGTGCCAGCAGCGTAGATCCGGTTGCGAACACTGAAGCTTTCTTT.

The rearrangement joins TRBV19 to TRBJ2-2; D possibly corresponds to TRBD1 (6 bases). The CDR3 is 12 amino acids. Trimming shortened V by 4 bases and J by 6 bases, and 6 bases separated the two germline ends. CDR1 LNHDA and CDR2 SQIVND come from the germline V gene (reference sequence). CDR3 sequence reads: CASSKGAGELFF. CDR3 bases: TGTGCCAGTAGTAAGGGGGCCGGGGAGCTGTTTTTT.